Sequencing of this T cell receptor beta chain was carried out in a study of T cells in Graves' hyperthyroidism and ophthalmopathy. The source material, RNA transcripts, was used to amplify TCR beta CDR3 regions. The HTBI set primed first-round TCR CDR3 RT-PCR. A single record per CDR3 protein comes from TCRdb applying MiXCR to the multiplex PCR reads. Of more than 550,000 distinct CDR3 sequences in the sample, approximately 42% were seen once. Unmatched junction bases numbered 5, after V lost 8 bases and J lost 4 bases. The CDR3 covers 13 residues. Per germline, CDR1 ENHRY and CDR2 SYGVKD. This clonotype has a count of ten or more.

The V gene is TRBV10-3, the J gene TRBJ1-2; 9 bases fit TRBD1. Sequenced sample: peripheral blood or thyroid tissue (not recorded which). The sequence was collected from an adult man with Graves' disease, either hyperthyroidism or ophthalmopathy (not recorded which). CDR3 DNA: TGTGCCATCGCTCCGGGACAGGGCTATGGCTACACCTTC. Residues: CAIAPGQGYGYTF.